The next 11 T cell receptor beta chains were all read from a single sample in a study of CD8 T cells in Susac syndrome. Random-hexamer reverse transcription was applied to about 0.5 to 1 ug RNA. Using its own MiXCR run on the immunoSEQ multiplex PCR reads, TCRdb lists one record per CDR3 protein. The sample yields about 240,000 distinct CDR3 sequences, less than 96% seen once. Material: CD4+ T cells from PBMCs. Every receptor here comes from a human donor with Susac syndrome.

The chain is built from TRBV6-5 and TRBJ2-3; 11 positions match TRBD2. V was pared by 6 bases and J by 6 bases, with 5 bases of the junction left unmatched. The germline V gene encodes CDR1 MNHEY and CDR2 SVGAGI. This CDR3 contains 14 residues. CDR3: CASRIAGGKDTQYF. The CDR3, as DNA: TGTGCCAGCAGAATAGCGGGGGGGAAGGATACGCAGTATTTT.

This clonotype came up a few times. The chain carries TRBV5-4 and TRBJ2-1, with 15 bases fitting TRBD2. The CDR3 runs 15 residues. The ends lost 3 bases at V and 9 bases at J; junction bases unmatched: 4. CDR1 is SGHNT and CDR2 is YYREEE in the germline V gene (reference sequence). The CDR3 DNA is TGTGCCAGCAGCTCGGGACTAGCGGGAGGAGGTGAGCAGTTCTTC. As protein: CASSSGLAGGGEQFF.

This sequence joins TRBV12-3 or TRBV12-4 and TRBJ2-3; TRBD2 matches at 10 bases. This CDR3 region has 15 residues. J gave up 1 base and V 7 bases, and 5 bases lay outside the gene matches. This chain's CDR3 is CASTPSGSGTDTQYF. CDR3 nucleotide sequence: TGTGCCAGCACCCCTAGCGGGAGTGGCACAGATACGCAGTATTTT.

DNA of the CDR3: TGTGCCAGCAGCTTACAGTTTGGGGGAACCTACGAGCAGTACTTC. Its translation is CASSLQFGGTYEQYF. The J gene is TRBJ2-7, the V gene TRBV7-3, with D possibly being TRBD1 or TRBD2 (5 bases each). Trimming cost V 2 bases and J 2 bases, with 13 bases left between them. Germline CDR1 and CDR2: SGHTA and FQGTGA. The CDR3 extends over 15 amino acids.

V and J are TRBV11-2 and TRBJ2-5; 9 bases map to TRBD1. Trimming removed 3 bases from V and 5 bases from J; junction bases left unmatched: 1. The CDR3 has 13 amino acids. Germline V gives CDR1 SGHAT, CDR2 FQNNGV. CDR3 sequence (DNA): TGTGCCAGCAGCTTTACAGGGGGCGAGACCCAGTACTTC. It specifies CASSFTGGETQYF.

J is TRBJ2-5 and V is TRBV3-1; no clear D gene. The length of the CDR3 is 14 residues. V was cut by 0 bases and J by 6 bases, with 11 bases left in between. Germline loops: CDR1 LGHDT, CDR2 YNNKEL (reference sequence). CDR3 protein: CASSQDTVIKTQYF. In DNA, the CDR3 is TGTGCCAGCAGCCAAGATACGGTTATAAAGACCCAGTACTTC.

V gene TRBV7-3 combines with J gene TRBJ1-2; no clear D gene. The CDR3 has 13 residues. The V end lost 8 bases, the J end lost 2 bases, and 12 bases lay between the germline ends. Germline V gene sequence: CDR1 SGHTA, CDR2 FQGTGA. The CDR3 protein is CASAVERNYGYTF. The CDR3 DNA follows: TGTGCCAGCGCCGTCGAGCGCAACTATGGCTACACCTTC.

The chain links TRBV2 to TRBJ2-1; possible D gene TRBD2, 7 bases. Trimming took 4 bases from V and 3 from J, leaving 13 bases between them. Per the germline V gene, CDR1 is SNHLY and CDR2 is FYNNEI. This CDR3 contains 15 residues. Here the CDR3 reads CASSGVGGGYNEQFF. CDR3 DNA: TGTGCCAGCAGTGGTGTGGGAGGGGGCTACAATGAGCAGTTCTTC.

This chain uses TRBV19 with TRBJ1-1; D may be TRBD1 (6 bases). The germline V gene has CDR1 LNHDA and CDR2 SQIVND (reference sequence). Trimming shortened V by 8 bases and J by 5 bases, and 15 bases separated the two germline ends. The CDR3 loop spans 13 amino acids. For the CDR3, the DNA is TGTGCCAGTTTTGGGGGGCGGAGGACTGAAGCTTTCTTT. It encodes CASFGGRRTEAFF. The whole variable domain, remainder taken from reference TRBV19 and TRBJ1-1, is DGGITQSPKYLFRKEGQNVTLSCEQNLNHDAMYWYRQDPGQGLRLIYYSQIVNDFQKGDIAEGYSVSREKKESFPLTVTSAQKNPTAFYLCASFGGRRTEAFFGQGTRLTVV.

This rearrangement joins TRBV9 to TRBJ2-2, with 7 bases fitting TRBD2. The V and J ends lost 1 base and 4 bases, in that order; junction bases with no gene match: 4. Germline-derived CDR1 and CDR2 are SGDLS and YYNGEE. The CDR3 totals 15 residues. CDR3 nucleotide sequence: TGTGCCAGCAGCGTAAGGCTAGCGGTCACCGGGGAGCTGTTTTTT. Amino acids: CASSVRLAVTGELFF.

The CDR3 loop is CASSLLQGNGAFF. DNA for the CDR3: TGTGCCAGCAGTTTACTCCAAGGAAATGGGGCTTTCTTT. This chain joins TRBV27 and TRBJ1-1; D uncertain. The germline gives CDR1 MNHEY, CDR2 SMNVEV (reference sequence). V was clipped by 2 bases and J by 11 bases, with 15 bases between them. This CDR3 contains 13 residues.